The clone carrying this TCR beta chain was found once. The target antigen is unknown. Other DNA sequences in this sample translate to the same CDR3. The length of the CDR3 is 13 residues. The germline V gene has CDR1 SGHDT and CDR2 YYEEEE. V was clipped by 1 base and J by 1 base, with 6 bases between them. Naive CD8 cells lacked CD45RO, underwent positive selection for CCR7 and left out terminally differentiated effector memory CD45RA+ cells. The source of the sample is a study of shared clonotypes between healthy human individuals. Study conclusions and caveats: Investigators expected sequencing depth to affect clonotype sharing among donors. The study drew on few donors, limiting represented genetic and exposure-history diversity.

The protocol was immunoSEQ multiplex PCR, while the TCRdb copy is restricted to in-frame clones and leaves out a portion. This table has nearly 2 million clones, about 95% appearing once. This TCR was sampled from a man younger than 30 in good health. Sequencing was done on a sample of naive CD8+ T cells sorted from blood. This rearrangement joins TRBV5-6 to TRBJ2-7; D is unresolved. In DNA form, the CDR3 reads TGTGCCAGCAGCTTGCAGGAGTCCTACGAGCAGTACTTC. This codes for CASSLQESYEQYF. The full variable domain, with the rest looked up from reference TRBV5-6 and TRBJ2-7, is DAGVTQSPTHLIKTRGQQVTLRCSPKSGHDTVSWYQQALGQGPQFIFQYYEEEERQRGNFPDRFSGHQFPNYSSELNVNALLLGDSALYLCASSLQESYEQYFGPGTRLTVT.